This T cell receptor beta chain originates from a study of cytomegalovirus exposure and HLA in healthy donors. Trimming shortened V by 4 bases and J by 10 bases, and 14 bases separated the two germline ends. This CDR3 has 13 amino acids. Per the germline V gene, CDR1 is MDHEN and CDR2 is SYDVKM. The primer mix had 60 Vbeta and 13 Jbeta primers. Some clones are missing from TCRdb's copy, which holds only in-frame ones; the method was immunoSEQ multiplex PCR. The table lists about 190,000 clones, over 70% of them singletons. The V and J genes are TRBV28 and TRBJ2-1; tentative D call: TRBD2 (6 bases). What was sequenced was PBMCs. The sequence was collected from a woman aged 25 to 39 in good health and CMV-seronegative. CDR3 in DNA: TGTGCCAGCAGTTCCCTACCCCGGGGGGAGCAGTTCTTC. It specifies CASSSLPRGEQFF.